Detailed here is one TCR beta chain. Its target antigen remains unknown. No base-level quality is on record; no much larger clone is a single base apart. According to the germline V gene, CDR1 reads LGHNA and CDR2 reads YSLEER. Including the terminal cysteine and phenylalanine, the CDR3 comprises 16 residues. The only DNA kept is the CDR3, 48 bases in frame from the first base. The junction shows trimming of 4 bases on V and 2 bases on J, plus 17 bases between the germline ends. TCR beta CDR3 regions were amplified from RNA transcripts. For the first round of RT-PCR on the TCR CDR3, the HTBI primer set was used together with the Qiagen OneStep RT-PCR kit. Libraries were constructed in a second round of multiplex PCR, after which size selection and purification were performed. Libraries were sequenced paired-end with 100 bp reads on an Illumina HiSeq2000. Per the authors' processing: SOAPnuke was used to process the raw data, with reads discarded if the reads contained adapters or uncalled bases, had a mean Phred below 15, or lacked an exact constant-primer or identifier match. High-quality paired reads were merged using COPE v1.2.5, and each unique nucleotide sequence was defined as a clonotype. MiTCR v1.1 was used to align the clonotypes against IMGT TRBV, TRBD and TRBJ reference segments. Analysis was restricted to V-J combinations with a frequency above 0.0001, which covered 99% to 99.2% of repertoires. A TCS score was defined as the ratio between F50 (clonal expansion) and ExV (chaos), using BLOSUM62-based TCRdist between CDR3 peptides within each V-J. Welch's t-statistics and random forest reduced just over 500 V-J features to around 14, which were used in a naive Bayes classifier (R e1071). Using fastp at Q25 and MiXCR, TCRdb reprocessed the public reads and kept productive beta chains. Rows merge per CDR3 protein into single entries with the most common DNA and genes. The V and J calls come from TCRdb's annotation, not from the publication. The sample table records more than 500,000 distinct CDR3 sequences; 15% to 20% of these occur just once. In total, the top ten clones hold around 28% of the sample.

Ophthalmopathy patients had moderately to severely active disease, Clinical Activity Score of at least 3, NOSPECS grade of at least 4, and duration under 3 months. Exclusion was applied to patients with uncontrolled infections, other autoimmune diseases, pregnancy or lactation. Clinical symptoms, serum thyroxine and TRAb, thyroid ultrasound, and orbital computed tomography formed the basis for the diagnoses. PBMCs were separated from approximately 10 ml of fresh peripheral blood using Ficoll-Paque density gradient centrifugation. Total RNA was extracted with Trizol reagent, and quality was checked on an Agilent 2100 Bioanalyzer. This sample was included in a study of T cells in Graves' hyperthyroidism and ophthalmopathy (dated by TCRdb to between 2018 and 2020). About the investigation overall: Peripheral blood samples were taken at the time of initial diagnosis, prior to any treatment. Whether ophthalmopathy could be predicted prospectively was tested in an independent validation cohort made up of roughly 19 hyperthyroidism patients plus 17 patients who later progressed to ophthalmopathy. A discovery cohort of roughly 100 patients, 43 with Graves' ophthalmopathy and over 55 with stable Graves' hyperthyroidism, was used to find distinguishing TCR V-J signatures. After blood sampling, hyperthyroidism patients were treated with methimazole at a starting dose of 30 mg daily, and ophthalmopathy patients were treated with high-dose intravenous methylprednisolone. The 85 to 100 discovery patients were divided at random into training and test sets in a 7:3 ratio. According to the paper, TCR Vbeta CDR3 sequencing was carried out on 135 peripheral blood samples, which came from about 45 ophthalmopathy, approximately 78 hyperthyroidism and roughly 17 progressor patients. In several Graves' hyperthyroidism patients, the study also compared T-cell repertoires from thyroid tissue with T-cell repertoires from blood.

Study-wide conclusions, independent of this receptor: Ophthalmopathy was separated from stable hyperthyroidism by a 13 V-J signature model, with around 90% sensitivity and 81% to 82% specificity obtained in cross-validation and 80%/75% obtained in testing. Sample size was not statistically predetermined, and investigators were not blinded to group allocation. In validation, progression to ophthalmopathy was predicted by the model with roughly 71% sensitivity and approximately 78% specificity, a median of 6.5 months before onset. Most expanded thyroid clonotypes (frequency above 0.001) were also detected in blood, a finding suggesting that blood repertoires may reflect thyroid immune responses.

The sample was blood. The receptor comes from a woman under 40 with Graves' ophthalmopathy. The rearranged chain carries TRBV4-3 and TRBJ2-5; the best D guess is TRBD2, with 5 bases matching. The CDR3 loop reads CASSPRSGVTQETQYF. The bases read TGCGCCAGCAGCCCCCGGTCCGGGGTGACACAAGAGACCCAGTACTTC.